The 17 T cell receptor beta chains in this list originate from one sample, sequenced in a study of blood T cell repertoires in COVID-19. The protocol was immunoSEQ multiplex PCR, while the TCRdb copy is restricted to in-frame clones and leaves out a portion. The repertoire includes about 59,000 clones, more than 60% of them detected once, and 18% sits in the top ten. Sequenced material: peripheral blood. The receptors were sampled from a woman aged 45-59 years with active or convalescent COVID-19.

The chain links TRBV12-3 or TRBV12-4 to TRBJ1-2; D might be TRBD1 (5 bases). The CDR3 spans 13 residues. Trimming took 6 bases from V and 5 from J, leaving 13 bases between them. The CDR3 DNA follows: TGTGCCAGCAGCCGACTGGGGGGATATGGCTACACCTTC. Protein: CASSRLGGYGYTF.

The rearrangement uses TRBV2 and TRBJ2-7, with unresolved D. Looked up from germline, CDR1 is SNHLY and CDR2 is FYNNEI. Deletions cut 4 bases from V and 4 bases from J, with 8 bases between. CDR3 length: 12 amino acids. DNA of the CDR3: TGTGCCAGCAGTGTTTATCGTTACGAGCAGTACTTC. Translating gives CASSVYRYEQYF.

The chain links TRBV6-5 to TRBJ2-7, with a weak D call TRBD2 (7 bases). The ends were cut back, 6 bases at V and 2 bases at J, with 14 bases in the middle. The CDR3 has 14 amino acids. Germline assignment: CDR1 MNHEY and CDR2 SVGAGI. CDR3 nucleotides: TGTGCCAGCAGCAGAGGGGGGGAAGCCTACGAGCAGTACTTC. Its protein is CASSRGGEAYEQYF.

The rearrangement joins TRBV6-6 to TRBJ2-7, with D perhaps matching TRBD2 (5 bases). The CDR3 runs 15 residues. Between the trimmed V and J ends, which lost 4 bases and 3 bases, there was a span of 16 bases. Looked up from germline, CDR1 is MNHNY and CDR2 is SVGAGI (reference sequence). CDR3 protein: CASSSQAGVIYEQYF. Written as DNA, the CDR3 is TGTGCCAGCAGTTCCCAGGCGGGCGTTATCTACGAGCAGTACTTC.

This chain links TRBV10-3 with TRBJ1-4; TRBD1 agrees at 8 bases. Germline V gene lookup returns CDR1 ENHRY and CDR2 SYGVKD. V shed 4 bases, J shed 7 bases, and the junction held 5 bases outside the gene matches. The CDR3 length is 14 residues. CDR3 sequence: CAISGGQGGEKLFF. Here the CDR3 DNA reads TGTGCCATCAGTGGAGGACAGGGCGGTGAAAAACTGTTTTTT.

This sequence joins TRBV4-1 and TRBJ2-2; TRBD2 agrees at 11 bases. The CDR3 loop spans 18 amino acids. With 4 bases clipped from V and 1 base from J, the junction kept 8 bases outside the gene matches. Germline values: CDR1 MGHRA, CDR2 YSYEKL. DNA for the CDR3: TGCGCCAGCAGCCTCCTAGGTACTAGCGGGAGGAACACCGGGGAGCTGTTTTTT. It translates to CASSLLGTSGRNTGELFF.

The chain is built from TRBV7-2 and TRBJ1-2; 11 nucleotides align to TRBD1. The length of the CDR3 is 14 residues. Looked up from germline, CDR1 is SGHTA and CDR2 is FQGNSA. V lost 4 bases to trimming and J lost 7 bases; unmatched junction nucleotides: 5. The CDR3 bases are TGTGCCAGCAGCTCGGACAGGGGGCAGAGTGGCTACACCTTC. Amino acid sequence: CASSSDRGQSGYTF.

V gene TRBV9 combines with J gene TRBJ2-1; a weak D match, TRBD2 (6 bases). The CDR3 is 14 residues long. The germline V and J ends were trimmed by 5 bases and 8 bases, with 17 bases remaining between them. Germline V lookup: CDR1 SGDLS, CDR2 YYNGEE. CDR3 in DNA: TGTGCCAGCAGGGCGGAGGGTAGTTATGATGAGCAGTTCTTC. Protein sequence: CASRAEGSYDEQFF.

This clone was counted at least ten times. This chain connects TRBV28 to TRBJ2-2, with 11 bases that match TRBD2. Germline-derived CDR1 and CDR2 are MDHEN and SYDVKM. The CDR3 is 15 residues long. J was trimmed by 1 base and V by 8 bases; bases with no gene match: 3. The CDR3 DNA follows: TGTGCCAGCGGAACTAGCGGGGGGAACACCGGGGAGCTGTTTTTT. Protein product: CASGTSGGNTGELFF.

The chain combines TRBV10-3 with TRBJ2-5, with 10 positions matching TRBD2. V lost 0 bases, J lost 5 bases, and 21 bases stayed unmatched. Germline CDR1 reads ENHRY; CDR2 reads SYGVKD. The CDR3 is made up of 21 amino acids. The CDR3 sequence: CAISESASGSSGPTREETQYF. The CDR3 DNA is TGTGCCATCAGTGAGTCTGCTAGCGGGAGCTCAGGACCCACCCGAGAGGAGACCCAGTACTTC.

This clone was observed a single time. CDR3 sequence reads: CATSSGTNYGYTF. The DNA for the CDR3 is TGTGCCACCAGCAGCGGGACTAACTATGGCTACACCTTC. The V and J genes are TRBV15 and TRBJ1-2; D not certain. Germline CDR1 and CDR2: LNHNV and YYDKDF (reference sequence). V was trimmed by 3 bases and J by 0 bases, leaving 5 bases between them. The CDR3 contains 13 residues.

The CDR3 sequence: CASSLGAIEQYF. CDR3 bases: TGTGCCAGCAGCTTAGGGGCTATCGAGCAGTACTTC. This sequence joins TRBV11-2 and TRBJ2-7; no firm D call. V lost 1 base, J lost 6 bases, and 7 bases lay in between. The CDR3 is 12 amino acids. Per the germline V gene, CDR1 is SGHAT and CDR2 is FQNNGV.

The chain is built from TRBV18 and TRBJ2-7; 11 positions agree with TRBD1. The junction had 5 bases not matched to a gene; V was cut back by 3 bases and J by 4 bases. The CDR3 extends over 15 amino acids. The germline gives CDR1 KGHSH, CDR2 LQKENI. The CDR3 DNA follows: TGTGCCAGCTCACCCGGGACAGGGGGAGAGTACGAGCAGTACTTC. This gives the protein CASSPGTGGEYEQYF.

The gene calls are TRBV18 and TRBJ1-2, with a tentative D call TRBD1 (5 bases). The CDR3 has 15 residues. Between the trimmed V and J ends, which lost 4 bases and 4 bases, there was a span of 16 bases. Germline CDR1 reads KGHSH; CDR2 reads LQKENI. The CDR3 here is CASSRTGQGPYGYTF. Here the CDR3 DNA reads TGTGCCAGCTCACGAACCGGGCAGGGCCCCTATGGCTACACCTTC.

This sequence joins TRBV29-1 and TRBJ2-5; D is unclear. The CDR3 has 11 residues. Trimming shortened V by 1 base and J by 10 bases, and 10 bases separated the two germline ends. Germline V lookup: CDR1 SQVTM, CDR2 ANQGSEA. Written as DNA, the CDR3 is TGCAGCGTTGAAGCTCCCTCGGGCCAGTACTTC. Amino acid sequence: CSVEAPSGQYF.

The genes are TRBV5-1 and TRBJ2-2; D unresolved. The CDR3 has 13 residues. The V gene's germline CDR1 is SGHRS and CDR2 YFSETQ. Trimming took 4 bases from V and 4 from J, leaving 8 bases between them. The CDR3 loop reads CASSLEFTGELFF. The CDR3 DNA sequence: TGCGCCAGCAGCCTCGAGTTCACCGGGGAGCTGTTTTTT.

CDR3 amino acids: CASSFPTGTGGYNEQFF. CDR3 nucleotides: TGTGCCAGCAGCTTCCCAACCGGGACAGGGGGCTACAATGAGCAGTTCTTC. The chain couples TRBV7-9 to TRBJ2-1; 11 bases match TRBD1. CDR1 SEHNR and CDR2 FQNEAQ come from the germline V gene (reference sequence). J lost 3 bases, V lost 3 bases, and 7 bases had no gene match. This CDR3 region has 17 residues.